The table lists the clone carrying this T cell receptor beta chain with a few counts. The data stem from a study of T cells after yellow fever vaccination. Germline CDR1 is SGHTA and CDR2 is FQGNSA. The CDR3 has 14 residues. With 6 bases clipped from V and 4 bases from J, the junction kept 6 bases outside the gene matches. MiXCR, run by TCRdb on the 5' RACE reads, gives a single entry per CDR3 protein. The sample carries a few hundred thousand distinct CDR3 sequences, over 15% recorded once. The sequences come from PBMCs, collected 15 days after the yellow fever booster vaccination. The clonotype originates from a man aged 30 to 45 who received the YFV17D yellow fever vaccine. The rearrangement uses TRBV7-2 and TRBJ1-5; 7 nucleotides agree with TRBD1. In nucleotides, the CDR3 is TGTGCCAGCAGGGCCGGGACAGCTAATCAGCCCCAGCATTTT. Its translation: CASRAGTANQPQHF.